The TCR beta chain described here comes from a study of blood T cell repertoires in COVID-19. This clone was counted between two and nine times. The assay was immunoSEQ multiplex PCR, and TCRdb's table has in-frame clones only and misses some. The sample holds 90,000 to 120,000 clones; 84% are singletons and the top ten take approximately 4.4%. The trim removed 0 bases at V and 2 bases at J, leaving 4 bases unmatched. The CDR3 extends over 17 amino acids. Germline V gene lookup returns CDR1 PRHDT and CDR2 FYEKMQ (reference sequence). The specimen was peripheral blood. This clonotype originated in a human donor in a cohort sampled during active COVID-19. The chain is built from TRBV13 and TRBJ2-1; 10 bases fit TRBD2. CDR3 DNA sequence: TGTGCCAGCAGCTTAGGGGCCAGCGGGAGGGCCTACAATGAGCAGTTCTTC. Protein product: CASSLGASGRAYNEQFF.